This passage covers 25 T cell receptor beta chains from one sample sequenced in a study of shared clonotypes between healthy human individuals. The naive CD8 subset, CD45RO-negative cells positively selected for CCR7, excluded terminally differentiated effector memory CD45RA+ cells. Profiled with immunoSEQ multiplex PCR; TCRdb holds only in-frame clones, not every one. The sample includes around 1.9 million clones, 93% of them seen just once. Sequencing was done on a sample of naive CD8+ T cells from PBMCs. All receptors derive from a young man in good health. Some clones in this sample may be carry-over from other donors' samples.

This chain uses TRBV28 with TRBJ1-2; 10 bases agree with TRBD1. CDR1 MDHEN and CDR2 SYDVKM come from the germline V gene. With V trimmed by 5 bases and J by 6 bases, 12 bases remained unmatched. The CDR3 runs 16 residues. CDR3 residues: CASSLHPGQGTDGYTF. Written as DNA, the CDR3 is TGTGCCAGCAGTCTCCACCCGGGACAGGGGACGGATGGCTACACCTTC.

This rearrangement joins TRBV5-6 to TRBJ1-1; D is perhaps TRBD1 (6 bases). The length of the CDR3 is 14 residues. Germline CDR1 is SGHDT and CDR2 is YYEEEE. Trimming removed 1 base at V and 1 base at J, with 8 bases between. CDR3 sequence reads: CASSLTGSNTEAFF. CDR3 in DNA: TGTGCCAGCAGCTTGACAGGGTCGAACACTGAAGCTTTCTTT.

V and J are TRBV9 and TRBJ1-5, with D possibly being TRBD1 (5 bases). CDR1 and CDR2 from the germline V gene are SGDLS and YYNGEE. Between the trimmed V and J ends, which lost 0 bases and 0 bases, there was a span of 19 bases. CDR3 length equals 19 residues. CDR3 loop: CASSVDGARSFYSNQPQHF. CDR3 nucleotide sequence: TGTGCCAGCAGCGTAGACGGGGCGCGGAGCTTTTATAGCAATCAGCCCCAGCATTTT.

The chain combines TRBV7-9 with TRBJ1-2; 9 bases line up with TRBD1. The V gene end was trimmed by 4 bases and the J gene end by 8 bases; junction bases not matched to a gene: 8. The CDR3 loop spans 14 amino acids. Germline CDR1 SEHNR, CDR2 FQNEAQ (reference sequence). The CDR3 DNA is TGTGCCAGCAGCTCCGGGACAGGGTCGAAGGGCTACACCTTC. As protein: CASSSGTGSKGYTF.

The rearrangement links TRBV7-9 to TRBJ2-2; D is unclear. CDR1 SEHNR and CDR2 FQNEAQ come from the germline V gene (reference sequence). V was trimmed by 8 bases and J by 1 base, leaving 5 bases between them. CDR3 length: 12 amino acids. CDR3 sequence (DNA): TGTGCCAGCTGGCGGAACACCGGGGAGCTGTTTTTT. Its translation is CASWRNTGELFF.

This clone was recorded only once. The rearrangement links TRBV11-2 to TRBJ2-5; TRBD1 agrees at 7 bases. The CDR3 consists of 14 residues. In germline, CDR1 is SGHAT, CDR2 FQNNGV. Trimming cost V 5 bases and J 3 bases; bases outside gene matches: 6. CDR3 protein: CASSPETGKETQYF. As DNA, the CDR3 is TGTGCCAGCAGCCCCGAGACAGGGAAAGAGACCCAGTACTTC. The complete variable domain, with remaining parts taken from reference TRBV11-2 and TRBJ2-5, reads EAGVAQSPRYKIIEKRQSVAFWCNPISGHATLYWYQQILGQGPKLLIQFQNNGVVDDSQLPKDRFSAERLKGVDSTLKIQPAKLEDSAVYLCASSPETGKETQYFGPGTRLLVL.

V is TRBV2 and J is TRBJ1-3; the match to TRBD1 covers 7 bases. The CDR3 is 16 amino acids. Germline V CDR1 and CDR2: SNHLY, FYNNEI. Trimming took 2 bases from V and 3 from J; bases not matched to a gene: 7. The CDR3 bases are TGTGCCAGCAGTGAACAGATAGGGGGCTATGGAAACACCATATATTTT. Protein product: CASSEQIGGYGNTIYF.

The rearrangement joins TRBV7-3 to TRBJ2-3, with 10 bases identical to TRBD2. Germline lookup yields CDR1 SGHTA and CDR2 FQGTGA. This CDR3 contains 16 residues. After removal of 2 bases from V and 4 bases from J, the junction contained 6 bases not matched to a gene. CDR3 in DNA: TGTGCCAGCAGCTTAGGGCCTAGCGGGAGCGCAGATACGCAGTATTTT. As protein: CASSLGPSGSADTQYF.

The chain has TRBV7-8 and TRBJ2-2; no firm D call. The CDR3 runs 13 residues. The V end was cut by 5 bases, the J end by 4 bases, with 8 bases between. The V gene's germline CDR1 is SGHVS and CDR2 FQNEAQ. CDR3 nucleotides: TGTGCCAGCAGCCCCCTTTCCACCGGGGAGCTGTTTTTT. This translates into CASSPLSTGELFF.

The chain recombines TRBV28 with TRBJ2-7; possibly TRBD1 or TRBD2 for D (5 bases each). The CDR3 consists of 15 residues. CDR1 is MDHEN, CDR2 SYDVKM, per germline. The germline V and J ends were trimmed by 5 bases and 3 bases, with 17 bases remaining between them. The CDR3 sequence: CASSQIHAGSYEQYF. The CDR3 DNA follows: TGTGCCAGCAGTCAAATCCACGCAGGGAGCTACGAGCAGTACTTC.

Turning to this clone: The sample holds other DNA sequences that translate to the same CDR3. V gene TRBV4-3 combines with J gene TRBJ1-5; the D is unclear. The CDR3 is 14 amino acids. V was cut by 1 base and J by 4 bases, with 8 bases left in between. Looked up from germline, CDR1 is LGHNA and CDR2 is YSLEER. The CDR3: CASSQGTGNQPQHF. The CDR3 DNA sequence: TGCGCCAGCAGCCAAGGGACGGGGAATCAGCCCCAGCATTTT.

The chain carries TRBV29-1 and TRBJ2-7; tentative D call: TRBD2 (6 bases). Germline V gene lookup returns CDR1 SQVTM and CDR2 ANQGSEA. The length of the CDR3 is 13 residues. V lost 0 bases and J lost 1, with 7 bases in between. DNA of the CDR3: TGCAGCGTTGAAGAGCGGGGTTCCTACGAGCAGTACTTC. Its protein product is CSVEERGSYEQYF.

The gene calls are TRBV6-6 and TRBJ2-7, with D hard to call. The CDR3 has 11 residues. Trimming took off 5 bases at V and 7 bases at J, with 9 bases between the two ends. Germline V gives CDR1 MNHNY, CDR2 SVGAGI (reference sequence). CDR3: CASSPSLEQYF. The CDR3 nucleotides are TGTGCCAGCAGTCCCTCTTTAGAGCAGTACTTC.

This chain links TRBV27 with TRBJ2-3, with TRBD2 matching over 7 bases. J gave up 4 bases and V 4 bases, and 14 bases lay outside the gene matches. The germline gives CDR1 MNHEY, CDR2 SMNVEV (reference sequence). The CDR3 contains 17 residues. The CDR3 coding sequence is TGTGCCAGCAGTTCCTCGTGGGGGGAGGGCCGCGCAGATACGCAGTATTTT. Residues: CASSSSWGEGRADTQYF.

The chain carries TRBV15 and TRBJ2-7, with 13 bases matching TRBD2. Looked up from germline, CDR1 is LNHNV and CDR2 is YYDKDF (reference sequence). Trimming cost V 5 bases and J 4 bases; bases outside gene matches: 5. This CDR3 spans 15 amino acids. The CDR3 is CATSGGLAGIYEQYF. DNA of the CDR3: TGTGCCACCAGCGGGGGACTAGCGGGAATATACGAGCAGTACTTC.

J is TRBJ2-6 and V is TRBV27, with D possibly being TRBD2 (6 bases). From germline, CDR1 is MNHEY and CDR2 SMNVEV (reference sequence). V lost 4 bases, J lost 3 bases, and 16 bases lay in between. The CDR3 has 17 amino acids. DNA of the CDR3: TGTGCCAGCAGTTCCTCGGGGGTACCGGATGGGGCCAACGTCCTGACTTTC. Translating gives CASSSSGVPDGANVLTF.

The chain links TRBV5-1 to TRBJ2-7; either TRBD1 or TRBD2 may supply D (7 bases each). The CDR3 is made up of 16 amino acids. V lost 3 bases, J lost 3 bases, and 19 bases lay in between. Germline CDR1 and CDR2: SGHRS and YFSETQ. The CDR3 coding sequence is TGCGCCAGCAGCTCCAGGGGGGCGGGAGTTCTCTACGAGCAGTACTTC. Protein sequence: CASSSRGAGVLYEQYF.

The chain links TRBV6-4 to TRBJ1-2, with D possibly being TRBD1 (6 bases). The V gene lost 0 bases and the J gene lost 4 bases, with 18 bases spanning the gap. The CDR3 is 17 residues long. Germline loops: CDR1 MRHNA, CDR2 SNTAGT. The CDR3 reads CASSDSILTQGIYGYTF. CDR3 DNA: TGTGCCAGCAGTGACTCTATCCTCACTCAGGGGATCTATGGCTACACCTTC.

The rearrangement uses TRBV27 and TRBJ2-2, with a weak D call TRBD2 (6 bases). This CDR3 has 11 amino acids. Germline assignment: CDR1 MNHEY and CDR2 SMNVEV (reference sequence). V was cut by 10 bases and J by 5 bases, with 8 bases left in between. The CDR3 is CATGVTGELFF. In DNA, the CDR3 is TGTGCCACGGGAGTAACCGGGGAGCTGTTTTTT.

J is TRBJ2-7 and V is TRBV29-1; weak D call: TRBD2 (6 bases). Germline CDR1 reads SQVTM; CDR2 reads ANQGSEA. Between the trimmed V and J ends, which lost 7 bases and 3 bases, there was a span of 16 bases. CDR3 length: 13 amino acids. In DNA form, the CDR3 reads TGCAGCGCTGGAACTCCCGGGGGCTACGAGCAGTACTTC. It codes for CSAGTPGGYEQYF.

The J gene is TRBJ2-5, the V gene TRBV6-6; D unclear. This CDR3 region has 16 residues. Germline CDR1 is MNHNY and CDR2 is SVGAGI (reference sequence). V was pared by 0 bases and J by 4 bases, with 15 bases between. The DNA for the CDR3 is TGTGCCAGCAGTTACTCCCCTGCCGAACGGCGAGAGACCCAGTACTTC. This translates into CASSYSPAERRETQYF.

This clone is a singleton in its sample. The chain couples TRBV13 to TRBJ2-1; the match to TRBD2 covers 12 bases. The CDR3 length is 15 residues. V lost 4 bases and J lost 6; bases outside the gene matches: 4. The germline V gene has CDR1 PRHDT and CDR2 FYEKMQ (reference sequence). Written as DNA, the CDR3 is TGTGCCAGCAGCTCGACTAGCGGGAGTTTCAATGAGCAGTTCTTC. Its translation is CASSSTSGSFNEQFF.

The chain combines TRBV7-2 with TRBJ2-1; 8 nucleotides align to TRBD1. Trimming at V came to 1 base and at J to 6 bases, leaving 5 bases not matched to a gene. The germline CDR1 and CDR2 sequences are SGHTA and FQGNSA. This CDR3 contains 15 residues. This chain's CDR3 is CASSLGGQGRNEQFF. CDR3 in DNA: TGTGCCAGCAGCTTAGGTGGACAGGGACGCAATGAGCAGTTCTTC.

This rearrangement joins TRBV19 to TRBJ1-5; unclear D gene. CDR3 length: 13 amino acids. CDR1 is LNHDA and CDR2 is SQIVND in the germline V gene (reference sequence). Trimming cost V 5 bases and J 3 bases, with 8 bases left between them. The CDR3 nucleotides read TGTGCCAGTAGTGTCCTCCCCAATCAGCCCCAGCATTTT. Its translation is CASSVLPNQPQHF.

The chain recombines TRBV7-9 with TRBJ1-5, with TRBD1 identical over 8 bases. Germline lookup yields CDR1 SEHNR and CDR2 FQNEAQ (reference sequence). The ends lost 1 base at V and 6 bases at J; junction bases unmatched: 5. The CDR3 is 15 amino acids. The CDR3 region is CASSLGQGLVQPQHF. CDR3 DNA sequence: TGTGCCAGCAGCTTAGGACAGGGGCTAGTTCAGCCCCAGCATTTT.